One and the same sample provided the 25 T cell receptor beta chains below, sequenced in a study of CD4 T cells in relation to SARS-CoV-2 and coronaviruses. Profiling relied on immunoSEQ multiplex PCR, and the TCRdb table lists in-frame clones only, not all of them. Of roughly 18,000 clones listed, 70% to 85% were seen once; the top ten hold 25% to 30%. Before the COVID-19 pandemic, during about 2010-2018, CD4+ T cells were taken from unexposed donors. After 10 to 11 days of culture, CD4+ T cells were isolated. These receptors are not linked to any known antigen. The sample was CD4+ T cells from PBMCs, cultured in vitro. Source of these receptors: a human donor in good health.

This clone occurred once. CDR3 sequence reads: CASSLPRTGGGSPLHF. The CDR3 nucleotides read TGTGCCAGCAGTCTACCCCGGACAGGGGGCGGTTCACCCCTCCACTTT. V usage is TRBV28 and J usage is TRBJ1-6; 11 positions agree with TRBD1. Germline CDR1 is MDHEN and CDR2 is SYDVKM. J was trimmed by 9 bases and V by 5 bases; bases with no gene match: 9. There are 16 residues in the CDR3.

V usage is TRBV19 and J usage is TRBJ1-6, with TRBD1 identical over 7 bases. The CDR3 runs to 14 residues. CDR1 and CDR2 (germline): LNHDA, SQIVND (reference sequence). Trimming cost V 5 bases and J 6 bases; bases outside gene matches: 4. CDR3: CASSSEGANSPLHF. As DNA, the CDR3 is TGTGCCAGTAGTTCGGAGGGGGCTAATTCACCCCTCCACTTT.

This CDR3 is CASSQGYGSGNTIYF. The CDR3 bases are TGTGCCAGCAGCCAAGGATACGGCTCTGGAAACACCATATATTTT. The gene calls are TRBV3-1 (or the pseudogene TRBV3-2) and TRBJ1-3; no definite D call. The CDR3 covers 15 residues. The V end lost 1 base, the J end lost 0 bases, and 7 bases lay between the germline ends. Germline V gives CDR1 LGHDT, CDR2 YNNKEL (reference sequence).

J is TRBJ1-3 and V is TRBV10-1; D is unresolved. CDR3 length: 15 residues. Germline CDR1 reads WNHNN; CDR2 reads SYGVQD (reference sequence). V was clipped by 3 bases and J by 0 bases, with 9 bases between them. DNA for the CDR3: TGCGCCAGCAGTGACGGAGCCGACTCTGGAAACACCATATATTTT. Translating gives CASSDGADSGNTIYF.

This clone was detected only once. The V call is TRBV6-5, the J call TRBJ1-4; weak D call: TRBD1 (6 bases). In germline, CDR1 is MNHEY, CDR2 SVGAGI. With 4 bases removed from V and 2 bases from J, the gap between germline ends came to 14 bases. The CDR3 totals 16 residues. The CDR3 bases are TGTGCCAGCAGTTCGGACCCAGGGGCTACTAATGAAAAACTGTTTTTT. This encodes CASSSDPGATNEKLFF.

The gene calls are TRBV7-8 and TRBJ2-1; possibly TRBD1 or TRBD2 for D (5 bases each). Germline values: CDR1 SGHVS, CDR2 FQNEAQ. The CDR3 consists of 13 residues. V lost 5 bases and J 8 bases, leaving 13 bases between the germline ends. CDR3: CASSGTILDEQFF. The CDR3 DNA reads TGTGCCAGCAGCGGGACGATTTTAGATGAGCAGTTCTTC.

The chain combines TRBV14 with TRBJ2-3; tentative D call: TRBD1 (6 bases). The CDR3 has 14 amino acids. In germline, CDR1 is SGHDN, CDR2 FVKESK. The V end lost 0 bases, the J end lost 7 bases, and 11 bases lay between the germline ends. For the CDR3, the DNA is TGTGCCAGCAGCCAAGAGGGGACAATTAATACGCAGTATTTT. This gives the protein CASSQEGTINTQYF. The variable domain in full, completed from reference TRBV14 and TRBJ2-3, reads EAGVTQFPSHSVIEKGQTVTLRCDPISGHDNLYWYRRVMGKEIKFLLHFVKESKQDESGMPNNRFLAERTGGTYSTLKVQPAELEDSGVYFCASSQEGTINTQYFGPGTRLTVL.

This sequence joins TRBV6-6 and TRBJ2-7; 12 nucleotides agree with TRBD1. CDR1 and CDR2 from the germline V gene are MNHNY and SVGAGI (reference sequence). There are 14 residues in the CDR3. V gave up 2 bases and J gave up 5 bases; unmatched junction bases: 1. As DNA, the CDR3 is TGTGCCAGCAGTTACGGGACAGGGGGCGACGAGCAGTACTTC. Encoded protein: CASSYGTGGDEQYF.

J is TRBJ1-2 and V is TRBV7-2, with D possibly TRBD1 on 6 matching bases. Trimming pared 2 bases from V and 8 bases from J, leaving 15 bases between. This CDR3 spans 14 amino acids. In germline, CDR1 is SGHTA, CDR2 FQGNSA. The CDR3 sequence: CASSLLTGGLGYTF. As DNA, the CDR3 is TGTGCCAGCAGCTTACTGACGGGGGGGCTCGGCTACACCTTC.

The CDR3 nucleotides are TGCAGCGTTGCCAGGGGAGGATACGAGCAGTACTTC. It specifies CSVARGGYEQYF. The chain combines TRBV29-1 with TRBJ2-7; D might be TRBD1 or TRBD2, each matching 6 bases. The CDR3 has 12 residues. V lost 4 bases and J 4 bases, leaving 11 bases between the germline ends. Germline V CDR1 and CDR2: SQVTM, ANQGSEA.

V is TRBV6-5 and J is TRBJ1-4; 8 bases line up with TRBD1. This CDR3 region has 14 residues. Per the germline V gene, CDR1 is MNHEY and CDR2 is SVGAGI. With V trimmed by 5 bases and J by 5 bases, 4 bases remained unmatched. The CDR3 DNA follows: TGTGCCAGCAGTCCCCGGACAGGGAATGAAAAACTGTTTTTT. Its protein product is CASSPRTGNEKLFF.

The chain uses TRBV9 and TRBJ1-4, with no clear D. Germline V gives CDR1 SGDLS, CDR2 YYNGEE. The CDR3 extends over 13 amino acids. Trimming took 7 bases from V and 3 from J, leaving 10 bases between them. The CDR3 is CASPACSNEKLFF. Here the CDR3 DNA reads TGTGCCAGCCCCGCGTGCTCTAATGAAAAACTGTTTTTT.

The CDR3 sequence is CASTITGGWNEQFF. CDR3 sequence (DNA): TGTGCCAGCACCATTACAGGGGGCTGGAATGAGCAGTTCTTC. This chain uses TRBV7-9 with TRBJ2-1, with 9 bases aligning to TRBD1. The CDR3 sequence is 14 residues long. The V segment lost 7 bases and the J segment 7 bases; nucleotides outside the gene matches: 8. Per the germline V gene, CDR1 is SEHNR and CDR2 is FQNEAQ (reference sequence).

The chain employs TRBV30 and TRBJ2-2; D is possibly TRBD2 (6 bases). CDR1 GTSNPN and CDR2 SVGIG come from the germline V gene (reference sequence). This CDR3 comprises 12 residues. V was cut by 5 bases and J by 7 bases, with 11 bases left in between. CDR3 nucleotide sequence: TGTGCCTGGGTTGCGGGACTCGGGGAGCTGTTTTTT. Amino acid sequence: CAWVAGLGELFF.

The genes are TRBV19 and TRBJ1-3, with D hard to call. Looked up from germline, CDR1 is LNHDA and CDR2 is SQIVND (reference sequence). V lost 7 bases to trimming and J lost 4 bases, with 23 bases between them. This CDR3 region has 17 residues. The CDR3 sequence is CASKGNKVVGSGNTIYF. CDR3 sequence (DNA): TGTGCCAGTAAGGGAAACAAGGTAGTGGGCTCCGGAAACACCATATATTTT.

The chain employs TRBV28 and TRBJ2-5; 9 nucleotides match TRBD2. Germline trimming cut 5 bases from V and 2 bases from J; bases unmatched to any gene: 9. In germline, CDR1 is MDHEN, CDR2 SYDVKM. This CDR3 spans 16 amino acids. The CDR3 sequence: CASSPLGSGSQETQYF. The CDR3, as DNA: TGTGCCAGCAGTCCCCTGGGTAGCGGGAGTCAAGAGACCCAGTACTTC.

The J gene is TRBJ1-3, the V gene TRBV19; 7 bases are shared with TRBD1. V lost 6 bases, J lost 8 bases, and 19 bases stayed unmatched. Germline V lookup: CDR1 LNHDA, CDR2 SQIVND (reference sequence). The CDR3 sequence is 17 residues long. This chain's CDR3 is CASSPGTAYHPGYTIYF. In nucleotides, the CDR3 is TGTGCCAGTAGCCCCGGGACAGCATATCACCCCGGTTACACCATATATTTT. Variable domain in full (rest from reference TRBV19 and TRBJ1-3): DGGITQSPKYLFRKEGQNVTLSCEQNLNHDAMYWYRQDPGQGLRLIYYSQIVNDFQKGDIAEGYSVSREKKESFPLTVTSAQKNPTAFYLCASSPGTAYHPGYTIYFGEGSWLTVV.

This chain connects TRBV9 to TRBJ2-1, with 9 bases fitting TRBD1. Germline V gene sequence: CDR1 SGDLS, CDR2 YYNGEE. This CDR3 has 16 amino acids. V trimming: 0 bases; J trimming: 3 bases; junction bases outside the gene matches: 4. The CDR3 loop is CASSVAGTGLYNEQFF. As DNA, the CDR3 is TGTGCCAGCAGCGTAGCAGGGACAGGGCTCTACAATGAGCAGTTCTTC.

This clone was found a few times. The V and J genes are TRBV5-1 and TRBJ2-1; D uncertain. The CDR3 loop spans 12 amino acids. Trimming removed 2 bases from V and 9 bases from J, with 9 bases in between. Germline V gene sequence: CDR1 SGHRS, CDR2 YFSETQ. The CDR3 reads CASSLVGIEQFF. For the CDR3, the DNA is TGCGCCAGCAGCTTAGTAGGAATTGAGCAGTTCTTC.

V usage is TRBV3-1 (or the pseudogene TRBV3-2) and J usage is TRBJ2-1, with D perhaps given as TRBD1 or TRBD2 (5 bases each). Trimming removed 4 bases from V and 9 bases from J, with 22 bases in between. Germline loops: CDR1 LGHDT, CDR2 YNNKEL (reference sequence). The CDR3 has 16 amino acids. Here the CDR3 reads CASSPKPGGNLGEQFF. The CDR3 DNA sequence: TGTGCCAGCAGCCCCAAGCCTGGGGGTAACCTCGGTGAGCAGTTCTTC.

J is TRBJ2-3 and V is TRBV6-5, with D tentatively TRBD1 or TRBD2 (5 bases each). The germline V gene has CDR1 MNHEY and CDR2 SVGAGI. The CDR3 sequence is 12 residues long. V was pared by 8 bases and J by 5 bases, with 11 bases between. This chain's CDR3 is CASGRGRDTQYF. The CDR3, as DNA: TGTGCCAGCGGTCGGGGCCGAGATACGCAGTATTTT.

The chain combines TRBV30 with TRBJ2-5; D ambiguous. The CDR3 has 13 amino acids. The germline V and J ends were trimmed by 1 base and 3 bases, with 9 bases remaining between them. Germline V gene data show CDR1 as GTSNPN and CDR2 as SVGIG (reference sequence). For the CDR3, the DNA is TGTGCCTGGAGTGCTTCCGCGAAAGAGACCCAGTACTTC. It encodes CAWSASAKETQYF.

The V call is TRBV6-5, the J call TRBJ2-3; D gene ambiguous. V lost 7 bases and J 5 bases, leaving 10 bases between the germline ends. In germline, CDR1 is MNHEY, CDR2 SVGAGI. This CDR3 has 12 amino acids. The CDR3 loop is CASTPGRDTQYF. CDR3 coding DNA: TGTGCCAGCACCCCTGGTAGAGATACGCAGTATTTT.

The genes are TRBV28 and TRBJ2-7; D gene unclear. V dropped 5 bases and J dropped 0 bases, with 14 bases sitting between them. The CDR3 has 15 amino acids. Germline V gives CDR1 MDHEN, CDR2 SYDVKM. CDR3 bases: TGTGCCAGCAGTAGGACCGGGTTCTTCTCCTACGAGCAGTACTTC. Translation: CASSRTGFFSYEQYF.

The CDR3 protein is CASSPGQGNTEAFF. As DNA, the CDR3 is TGTGCCAGCTCACCGGGACAGGGGAACACTGAAGCTTTCTTT. The chain employs TRBV18 and TRBJ1-1; 9 nucleotides align to TRBD1. This CDR3 spans 14 amino acids. With 3 bases clipped from V and 1 base from J, the junction kept 0 bases outside the gene matches. Germline V gene sequence: CDR1 KGHSH, CDR2 LQKENI.